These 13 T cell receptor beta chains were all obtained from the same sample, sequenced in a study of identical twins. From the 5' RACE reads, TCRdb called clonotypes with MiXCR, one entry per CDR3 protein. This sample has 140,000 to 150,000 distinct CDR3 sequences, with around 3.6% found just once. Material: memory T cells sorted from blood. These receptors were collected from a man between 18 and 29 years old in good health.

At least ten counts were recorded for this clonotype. The CDR3 protein is CASSYSDSGGNTIYF. The CDR3 coding sequence is TGTGCCAGCAGTTACTCGGACAGCGGAGGAAACACCATATATTTT. The V call is TRBV6-5, the J call TRBJ1-3, with D perhaps matching TRBD1 (6 bases). Germline V gene lookup returns CDR1 MNHEY and CDR2 SVGAGI. Trimming left V 0 bases short and J 4 bases short, with 10 bases between. The CDR3 sequence is 15 residues long.

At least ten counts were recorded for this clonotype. The CDR3 DNA reads TGTGCCAGCAGCGTCGCCCCGGACAGGGGCGAGCAGTACTTC. Its translation is CASSVAPDRGEQYF. V usage is TRBV9 and J usage is TRBJ2-7; 9 bases are shared with TRBD1. The CDR3 runs to 14 residues. Germline CDR1 SGDLS, CDR2 YYNGEE. Unmatched junction bases numbered 6, after V lost 2 bases and J lost 6 bases.

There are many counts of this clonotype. The CDR3 loop reads CSVGRKTGELFF. The CDR3 bases are TGCAGCGTTGGGCGAAAAACCGGGGAGCTGTTTTTT. The chain uses TRBV29-1 and TRBJ2-2; D remains unclear. V dropped 4 bases and J dropped 5 bases, with 8 bases sitting between them. In germline, CDR1 is SQVTM, CDR2 ANQGSEA. The length of the CDR3 is 12 residues.

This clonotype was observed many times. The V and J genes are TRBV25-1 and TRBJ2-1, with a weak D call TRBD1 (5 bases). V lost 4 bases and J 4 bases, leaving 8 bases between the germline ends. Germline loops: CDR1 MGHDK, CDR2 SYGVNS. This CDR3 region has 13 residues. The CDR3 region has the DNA TGTGCCAGCAGTGGAAACAGGTACAATGAGCAGTTCTTC. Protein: CASSGNRYNEQFF.

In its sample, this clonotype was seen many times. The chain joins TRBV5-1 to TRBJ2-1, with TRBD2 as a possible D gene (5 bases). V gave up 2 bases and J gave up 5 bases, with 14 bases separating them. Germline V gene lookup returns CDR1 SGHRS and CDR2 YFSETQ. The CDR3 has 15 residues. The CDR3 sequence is CASSFSLASHNEQFF. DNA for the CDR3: TGCGCCAGCAGCTTTAGCCTAGCTTCCCACAATGAGCAGTTCTTC.

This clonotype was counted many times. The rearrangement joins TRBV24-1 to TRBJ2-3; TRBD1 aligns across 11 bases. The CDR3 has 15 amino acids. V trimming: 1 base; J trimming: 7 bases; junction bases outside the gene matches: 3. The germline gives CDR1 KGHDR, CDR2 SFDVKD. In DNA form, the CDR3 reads TGTGCCACCAGTGATTTCGGGACAGGGGGATATACGCAGTATTTT. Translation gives CATSDFGTGGYTQYF.

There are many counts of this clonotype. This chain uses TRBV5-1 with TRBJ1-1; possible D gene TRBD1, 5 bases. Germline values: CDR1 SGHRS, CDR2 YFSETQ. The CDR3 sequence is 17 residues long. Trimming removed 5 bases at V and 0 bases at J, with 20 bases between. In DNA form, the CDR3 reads TGCGCCAGCAGGGGTCACGACCCCGGGGGAGTGAACACTGAAGCTTTCTTT. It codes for CASRGHDPGGVNTEAFF.

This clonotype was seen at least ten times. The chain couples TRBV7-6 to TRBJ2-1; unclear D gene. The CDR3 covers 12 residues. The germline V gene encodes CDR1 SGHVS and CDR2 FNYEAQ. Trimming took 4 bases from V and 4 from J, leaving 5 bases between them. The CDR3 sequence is CASSSFYNEQFF. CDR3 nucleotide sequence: TGTGCCAGCAGCTCCTTTTACAATGAGCAGTTCTTC. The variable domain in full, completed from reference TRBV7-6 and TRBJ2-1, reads GAGVSQSPRYKVTKRGQDVALRCDPISGHVSLYWYRQALGQGPEFLTYFNYEAQQDKSGLPNDRFSAERPEGSISTLTIQRTEQRDSAMYRCASSSFYNEQFFGPGTRLTVL.

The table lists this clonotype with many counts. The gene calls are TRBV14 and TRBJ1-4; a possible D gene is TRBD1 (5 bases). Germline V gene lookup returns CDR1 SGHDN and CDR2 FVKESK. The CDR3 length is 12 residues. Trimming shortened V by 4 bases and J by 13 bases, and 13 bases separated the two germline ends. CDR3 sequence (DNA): TGTGCCAGCAGCCTCCGCGGGGGAAGACTGTTTTTT. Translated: CASSLRGGRLFF.

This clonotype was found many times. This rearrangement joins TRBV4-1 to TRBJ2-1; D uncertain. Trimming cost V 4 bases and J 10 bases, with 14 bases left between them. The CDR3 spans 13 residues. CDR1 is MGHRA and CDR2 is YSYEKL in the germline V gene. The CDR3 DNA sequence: TGCGCCAGCAGCCCCCTAGACCCACCAGAGCAGTTCTTC. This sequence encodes CASSPLDPPEQFF.

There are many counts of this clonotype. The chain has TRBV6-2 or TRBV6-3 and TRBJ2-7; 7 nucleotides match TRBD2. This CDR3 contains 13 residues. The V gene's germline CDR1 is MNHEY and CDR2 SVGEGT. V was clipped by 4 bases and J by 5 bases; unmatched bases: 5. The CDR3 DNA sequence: TGTGCCAGCAGTTCGCGACTAGCAAACGAGCAGTACTTC. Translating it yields CASSSRLANEQYF.

CDR3 loop: CASSPTSARANEQFF. CDR3 DNA sequence: TGTGCCAGCAGCCCAACTAGCGCCCGCGCGAATGAGCAGTTCTTC. V and J are TRBV9 and TRBJ2-1; 7 nucleotides match TRBD2. The J segment lost 7 bases and the V segment lost 4 bases, leaving 11 bases of the junction unmatched. The germline CDR1 and CDR2 sequences are SGDLS and YYNGEE. CDR3 size: 15 residues.

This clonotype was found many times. The CDR3 reads CASSETQQGHGYTF. The DNA for the CDR3 is TGTGCCAGCAGTGAAACCCAACAGGGTCATGGCTACACCTTC. This rearrangement joins TRBV6-1 to TRBJ1-2; maybe TRBD1 (6 bases). This CDR3 contains 14 residues. Trimming removed 2 bases at V and 6 bases at J, with 13 bases between. Germline CDR1 reads MNHNS; CDR2 reads SASEGT.